The clone carrying this TCR beta chain showed up just a few times. Its antigen is still unknown. This entry comes from a study of Graves' ophthalmopathy and Graves' hyperthyroidism. Enrollment excluded any patients with other autoimmune diseases, uncontrolled infections, pregnancy or lactation. Orbital computed tomography, thyroid ultrasound, TRAb, serum thyroxine and clinical symptoms formed the basis of diagnosis. Out of around 9.7 ml of fresh peripheral blood, PBMCs were obtained. Broader study findings: The study's model predicted ophthalmopathy progression at 65% to 71% sensitivity and 72.22% specificity.

For repertoire sequencing, the TCR beta CDR3 regions were amplified from RNA transcripts. RT-PCR in the first round used HTBI primers; a second-round multiplex PCR followed. TCRdb fed the multiplex PCR reads into MiXCR, producing one record per CDR3 protein. The sample holds hundreds of thousands of distinct CDR3 sequences, approximately 14% seen once. This CDR3 contains 17 residues. Germline V gene data show CDR1 as MNHNS and CDR2 as SASEGT. The J segment lost 5 bases and the V segment lost 4 bases, leaving 12 bases of the junction unmatched. The chain carries TRBV6-1 and TRBJ2-2, with 8 nucleotides matching TRBD2. This TCR was recovered from a woman in her 30s with Graves' ophthalmopathy. Sample: blood. The CDR3 region is CASSARLPGGQTGELFF. CDR3 sequence (DNA): TGTGCCAGCAGTGCCCGACTTCCGGGGGGGCAAACCGGGGAGCTGTTTTTT.